Following are 27 T cell receptor beta chains from one sample sequenced in a study of T-cell memory formation after mild COVID-19. A single record per CDR3 protein comes from TCRdb applying MiXCR to the 5' RACE reads. This sample yields about 280,000 distinct CDR3 sequences, of which roughly 8.2% are seen a single time; about 20% belongs to the top ten. Sequencing input: PBMCs or a T cell subset sorted from them (not recorded which). Source of these receptors: a man between 18 and 29 years old who had mild COVID-19 (a few samples of this study predate the infection). Cell type and time point are not known.

The DNA of the CDR3 is TGTGCCAGCAGCAAATTCACCGGGGAGCTGTTTTTT. Translating gives CASSKFTGELFF. V is TRBV9 and J is TRBJ2-2; D not resolved. The V gene's germline CDR1 is SGDLS and CDR2 YYNGEE. The CDR3 consists of 12 residues. V was shortened by 4 bases and J by 4 bases, with 5 bases between the two germline ends. Together with reference TRBV9 and TRBJ2-2, the CDR3 gives the full variable domain: DSGVTQTPKHLITATGQRVTLRCSPRSGDLSVYWYQQSLDQGLQFLIQYYNGEERAKGNILERFSAQQFPDLHSELNLSSLELGDSALYFCASSKFTGELFFGEGSRLTVL.

The J gene is TRBJ2-7, the V gene TRBV12-3 or TRBV12-4; perhaps TRBD1 as D (6 bases). Trimming pared 5 bases from V and 3 bases from J, leaving 11 bases between. This CDR3 is 13 amino acids long. CDR3 in amino acids: CASSETGYYEQYF. As DNA, the CDR3 is TGTGCCAGCAGTGAGACAGGATACTACGAGCAGTACTTC.

The chain combines TRBV2 with TRBJ1-2; D is undetermined. CDR1 SNHLY and CDR2 FYNNEI come from the germline V gene. This CDR3 has 15 residues. Trimming left V 7 bases short and J 0 bases short, with 15 bases between. The DNA for the CDR3 is TGTGCCAGCAATCGCAGCCCCCTGGCTAACTATGGCTACACCTTC. It specifies CASNRSPLANYGYTF.

V and J are TRBV6-6 and TRBJ1-1; perhaps TRBD1 as D (5 bases). CDR1 is MNHNY, CDR2 SVGAGI, per germline (reference sequence). Trimming removed 2 bases at V and 11 bases at J, with 6 bases between. The CDR3 totals 10 residues. The CDR3 bases are TGTGCCAGCAGTTACGAGGGGGCTTTCTTT. Its translation is CASSYEGAFF.

Only a few counts were recorded for this clonotype. The chain combines TRBV5-1 with TRBJ2-7; possibly TRBD1 or TRBD2 for D (5 bases each). This CDR3 has 14 residues. Trimming cost V 0 bases and J 7 bases, with 14 bases left between them. The V gene's germline CDR1 is SGHRS and CDR2 YFSETQ. The CDR3 DNA reads TGCGCCAGCAGCTTGGGGGTCCAGGGCGGGGAGCAGTACTTC. Translation: CASSLGVQGGEQYF.

The rearrangement uses TRBV29-1 and TRBJ1-1, with D hard to call. V lost 7 bases and J lost 1, with 7 bases in between. Germline V gives CDR1 SQVTM, CDR2 ANQGSEA. The CDR3 sequence is 11 residues long. The CDR3: CSAYPNTEAFF. Here the CDR3 DNA reads TGCAGCGCCTACCCGAACACTGAAGCTTTCTTT.

The CDR3 sequence is CASSFPGSPYEQYV. Here the CDR3 DNA reads TGTGCCAGCAGTTTCCCCGGATCACCTTACGAGCAGTACGTC. V usage is TRBV28 and J usage is TRBJ2-7; no clear D. Trimming cost V 3 bases and J 4 bases, with 13 bases left between them. Germline loops: CDR1 MDHEN, CDR2 SYDVKM. The CDR3 length is 14 residues.

J is TRBJ2-3 and V is TRBV15; 9 nucleotides line up with TRBD2. The CDR3 contains 16 residues. Germline V gives CDR1 LNHNV, CDR2 YYDKDF (reference sequence). J lost 7 bases, V lost 0 bases, and 8 bases had no gene match. CDR3 DNA: TGTGCCACCAGCAGAGACGCGCGGGGGGGGACTTATACGCAGTATTTT. The encoded protein is CATSRDARGGTYTQYF.

This clonotype was recorded a few times. The chain recombines TRBV20-1 with TRBJ2-7; unclear D gene. There are 13 residues in the CDR3. Between the trimmed V and J ends, which lost 3 bases and 3 bases, there was a span of 12 bases. Germline CDR1 and CDR2: DFQATT and SNEGSKA (reference sequence). CDR3 loop: CSASTPADYEQYV. DNA for the CDR3: TGCAGTGCTAGTACTCCAGCCGACTACGAGCAGTACGTC.

This chain connects TRBV5-6 to TRBJ1-4; D might be TRBD1 (5 bases). The CDR3 extends over 13 amino acids. The V gene lost 4 bases and the J gene lost 8 bases, with 12 bases spanning the gap. CDR1 SGHDT and CDR2 YYEEEE come from the germline V gene. The CDR3 DNA reads TGTGCCAGCAGCGCCAGGGTGGGGGAAAAACTGTTTTTT. Translation: CASSARVGEKLFF.

The genes are TRBV2 and TRBJ2-5; D is possibly TRBD1 (6 bases). The CDR3 has 15 residues. V lost 8 bases to trimming and J lost 2 bases, with 18 bases between them. Per germline, CDR1 SNHLY and CDR2 FYNNEI. In DNA form, the CDR3 reads TGTGCCAGCTCGCTCAGGGGAACCTTGCAAGAGACCCAGTACTTC. Protein sequence: CASSLRGTLQETQYF.

This clonotype was observed a few times. The J gene is TRBJ2-1, the V gene TRBV5-1, with D possibly matching TRBD2 (5 bases). The germline gives CDR1 SGHRS, CDR2 YFSETQ. V dropped 3 bases and J dropped 9 bases, with 7 bases sitting between them. The CDR3 spans 11 residues. The CDR3 DNA is TGCGCCAGCAGCTCGACTACTGAGCAGTTCTTC. Translation gives CASSSTTEQFF.

The sample holds a few counts of this clonotype. The CDR3 nucleotides read TGCAGTGCCTCCGGGACCGGAATTCCCTCCAATGAGCAGTTCTTC. It specifies CSASGTGIPSNEQFF. This chain links TRBV20-1 with TRBJ2-1; D is possibly TRBD1 or TRBD2 (5 bases each). Trimming took 6 bases from V and 6 from J, leaving 21 bases between them. CDR1 DFQATT and CDR2 SNEGSKA come from the germline V gene (reference sequence). The CDR3 consists of 15 residues.

CDR3 amino acids: CASSRERYLAGETQYF. As DNA, the CDR3 is TGCGCCAGCAGCCGAGAGAGGTACCTAGCGGGAGAGACCCAGTACTTC. This sequence joins TRBV4-3 and TRBJ2-5; the match to TRBD2 covers 8 bases. With 4 bases clipped from V and 4 bases from J, the junction kept 11 bases outside the gene matches. The CDR3 is 16 residues long. In germline, CDR1 is LGHNA, CDR2 YSLEER.

This clonotype was seen ten or more times. The chain carries TRBV7-2 and TRBJ2-3; 7 nucleotides align to TRBD2. The CDR3 length is 13 residues. The germline gives CDR1 SGHTA, CDR2 FQGNSA. Germline trimming cut 1 base from V and 7 bases from J; bases unmatched to any gene: 2. CDR3 in amino acids: CASSLERGNTQYF. CDR3 bases: TGTGCCAGCAGCTTAGAGCGGGGAAATACGCAGTATTTT.

This clonotype was detected only a few times. The CDR3 sequence is CASSLTGHGNGEAFF. The CDR3 nucleotides read TGCGCCAGCAGCCTTACGGGACACGGGAATGGAGAAGCTTTCTTT. The chain links TRBV5-1 to TRBJ1-1; possibly TRBD1 for D (6 bases). Germline V gene lookup returns CDR1 SGHRS and CDR2 YFSETQ. The ends were cut back, 4 bases at V and 8 bases at J, with 21 bases in the middle. The CDR3 has 15 residues.

The CDR3 bases are TGTGCCAGCAGTGAAGAACGTTGGGCGGCCATAGGGTATTTT. Translated: CASSEERWAAIGYF. The chain couples TRBV6-1 to TRBJ2-3; D unresolved. This CDR3 is built from 14 residues. Per germline, CDR1 MNHNS and CDR2 SASEGT. Trimming removed 1 base from V and 14 bases from J, with 19 bases in between.

This clonotype was seen only a few times. The chain has TRBV4-3 and TRBJ2-3, with 7 bases that match TRBD2. This CDR3 spans 15 amino acids. Germline values: CDR1 LGHNA, CDR2 YSLEER. Losses at the gene ends were 0 bases for V and 5 bases for J; bases not matched to a gene: 5. This CDR3 reads CASSQDRTSEDTQYF. CDR3 bases: TGCGCCAGCAGCCAAGATCGCACTAGCGAAGATACGCAGTATTTT.

At least ten counts were recorded for this clonotype. The chain employs TRBV5-1 and TRBJ2-4; D is ambiguous. V lost 3 bases and J lost 6, with 13 bases in between. The V gene's germline CDR1 is SGHRS and CDR2 YFSETQ. This CDR3 is built from 14 residues. The CDR3 nucleotides are TGCGCCAGCAGCTCGCAGAACAGAGGAAACATTCAGTACTTC. It encodes CASSSQNRGNIQYF.

This clonotype was counted at least ten times. The chain joins TRBV20-1 to TRBJ2-1; TRBD2 matches at 11 bases. Trimming took 1 base from V and 12 from J; bases not matched to a gene: 2. CDR1 is DFQATT and CDR2 is SNEGSKA in the germline V gene (reference sequence). The CDR3 extends over 12 amino acids. The CDR3 region has the DNA TGCAGTGCTAGAGGGGGGACTAGCGGGCAGTTCTTC. It yields the protein CSARGGTSGQFF.

This clonotype has a handful of counts. The CDR3 spells CSARAETETWGPQETQYF. For the CDR3, the DNA is TGCAGTGCTAGAGCTGAGACCGAAACCTGGGGACCCCAAGAGACCCAGTACTTC. This chain links TRBV20-1 with TRBJ2-5; perhaps D is TRBD1 or TRBD2 (5 bases each). V lost 1 base to trimming and J lost 1 base, with 22 bases between them. Per germline, CDR1 DFQATT and CDR2 SNEGSKA (reference sequence). This CDR3 spans 18 amino acids.

This clonotype was seen more than once but under ten times. The chain couples TRBV6-5 to TRBJ1-1; D uncertain. CDR3 length: 13 residues. Germline-derived CDR1 and CDR2 are MNHEY and SVGAGI. Trimming removed 0 bases at V and 7 bases at J, with 9 bases between. The CDR3 bases are TGTGCCAGCAGTTACTCCGATCGGCTTGAAGCTTTCTTT. Its protein product is CASSYSDRLEAFF.

There are many counts of this clonotype. The chain employs TRBV6-5 and TRBJ1-1; TRBD1 matches 8 bases. The CDR3 is 13 amino acids. The ends lost 6 bases at V and 4 bases at J; junction bases unmatched: 4. Germline V gene data show CDR1 as MNHEY and CDR2 as SVGAGI. The CDR3 here is CASSPDRGTEAFF. The CDR3, as DNA: TGTGCCAGCAGCCCTGACAGGGGCACTGAAGCTTTCTTT.

The chain is built from TRBV6-2 or TRBV6-3 and TRBJ1-2; D uncertain. The CDR3 runs to 14 residues. V gave up 5 bases and J gave up 4 bases, with 14 bases separating them. Germline loops: CDR1 MNHEY, CDR2 SVGEGT. The CDR3 nucleotides read TGTGCCAGCAGTGCCCGGTACAGCTCCTATGGCTACACCTTC. Its protein product is CASSARYSSYGYTF.

The chain couples TRBV6-2 or TRBV6-3 to TRBJ2-2; 8 positions agree with TRBD1. The CDR3 is made up of 19 amino acids. V lost 0 bases, J lost 0 bases, and 9 bases stayed unmatched. Germline-derived CDR1 and CDR2 are MNHEY and SVGEGT. CDR3 amino acids: CASSYSLPGQGTNTGELFF. CDR3 bases: TGTGCCAGCAGTTACTCTCTACCCGGACAGGGAACGAACACCGGGGAGCTGTTTTTT.

The chain carries TRBV27 and TRBJ2-2; 10 nucleotides match TRBD2. Trimming at V came to 3 bases and at J to 7 bases, leaving 8 bases not matched to a gene. Germline V CDR1 and CDR2: MNHEY, SMNVEV (reference sequence). This CDR3 is built from 16 residues. Written as DNA, the CDR3 is TGTGCCAGCAGTTTTTGGAGCGGGGGGGTTGTCGGGGAGCTGTTTTTT. It is translated as CASSFWSGGVVGELFF.

This clonotype was recorded a few times. The chain combines TRBV29-1 with TRBJ2-2, with D hard to call. Deletions cut 6 bases from V and 4 bases from J, with 9 bases between. This CDR3 is 12 amino acids long. The germline V gene encodes CDR1 SQVTM and CDR2 ANQGSEA. The CDR3 nucleotides read TGCAGCGTCGCGGTGGGCACCGGGGAGCTGTTTTTT. Protein: CSVAVGTGELFF.